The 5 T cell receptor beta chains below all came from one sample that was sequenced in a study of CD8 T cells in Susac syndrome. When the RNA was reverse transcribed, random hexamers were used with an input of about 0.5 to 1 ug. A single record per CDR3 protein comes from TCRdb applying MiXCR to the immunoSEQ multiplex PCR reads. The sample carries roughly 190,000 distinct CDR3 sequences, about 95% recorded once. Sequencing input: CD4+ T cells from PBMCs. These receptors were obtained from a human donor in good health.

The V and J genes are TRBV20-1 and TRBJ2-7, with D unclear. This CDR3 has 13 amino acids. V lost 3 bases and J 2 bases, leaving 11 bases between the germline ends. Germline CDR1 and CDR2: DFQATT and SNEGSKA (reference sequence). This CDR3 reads CSASQARPYEQYF. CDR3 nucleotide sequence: TGCAGTGCTAGCCAGGCTAGACCCTACGAGCAGTACTTC.

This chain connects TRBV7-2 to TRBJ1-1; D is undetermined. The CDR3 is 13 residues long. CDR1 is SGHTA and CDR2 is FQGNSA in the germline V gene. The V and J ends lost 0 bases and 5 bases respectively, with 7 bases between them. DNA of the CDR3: TGTGCCAGCAGCTTAGCGTCCCGGACTGAAGCTTTCTTT. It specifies CASSLASRTEAFF.

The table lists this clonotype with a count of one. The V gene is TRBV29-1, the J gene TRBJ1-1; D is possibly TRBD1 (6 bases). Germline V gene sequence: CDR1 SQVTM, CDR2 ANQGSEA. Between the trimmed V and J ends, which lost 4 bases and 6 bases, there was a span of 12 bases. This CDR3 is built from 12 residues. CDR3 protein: CSVGGGAPEAFF. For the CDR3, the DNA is TGCAGCGTTGGTGGGGGGGCCCCTGAAGCTTTCTTT.

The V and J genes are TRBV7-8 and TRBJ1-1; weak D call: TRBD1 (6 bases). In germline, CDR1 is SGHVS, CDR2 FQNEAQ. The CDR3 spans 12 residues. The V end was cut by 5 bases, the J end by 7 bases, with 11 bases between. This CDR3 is CASSEGGSEAFF. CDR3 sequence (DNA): TGTGCCAGCAGCGAGGGGGGTAGTGAAGCTTTCTTT.

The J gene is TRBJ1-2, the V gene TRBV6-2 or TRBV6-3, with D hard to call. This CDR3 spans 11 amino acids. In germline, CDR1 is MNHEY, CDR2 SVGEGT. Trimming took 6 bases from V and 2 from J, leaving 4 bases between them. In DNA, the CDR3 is TGTGCCAGCAGCCCCAACTATGGCTACACCTTC. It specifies CASSPNYGYTF.